The 27 T cell receptor beta chains listed next were all sequenced from one sample in a study of T cell responses to AZD1222 COVID-19 vaccine. The method was immunoSEQ multiplex PCR; TCRdb's version includes in-frame clones alone and lacks a portion of them. There are 90,000 to 120,000 clones in the sample; 87% occur only once, and approximately 4.3% lies in the top ten. The material was peripheral blood, obtained on day 0 of AZD1222 vaccination. The receptors originated from an adult in good health.

This clone was seen a handful of times. The chain has TRBV5-1 and TRBJ2-2; TRBD2 aligns across 8 bases. CDR3 length: 17 amino acids. V gave up 4 bases and J gave up 5 bases; unmatched junction bases: 13. Germline lookup yields CDR1 SGHRS and CDR2 YFSETQ. As DNA, the CDR3 is TGCGCCAGCAGCCTAGCAATAACGGGAGGGAGGACCGGGGAGCTGTTTTTT. As protein: CASSLAITGGRTGELFF. Together with reference TRBV5-1 and TRBJ2-2, the CDR3 gives the full variable domain: KAGVTQTPRYLIKTRGQQVTLSCSPISGHRSVSWYQQTPGQGLQFLFEYFSETQRNKGNFPGRFSGRQFSNSRSEMNVSTLELGDSALYLCASSLAITGGRTGELFFGEGSRLTVL.

V and J are TRBV19 and TRBJ2-2; TRBD1 matches 10 bases. CDR1 LNHDA and CDR2 SQIVND come from the germline V gene (reference sequence). V shed 6 bases and J 6 bases; nucleotides not matched to a gene: 10. This CDR3 spans 16 amino acids. The CDR3 DNA reads TGTGCCAGTAGCCCCCACGGGGGACAGGGGTCCGGGGAGCTGTTTTTT. Translated, it gives CASSPHGGQGSGELFF.

The chain links TRBV4-1 to TRBJ1-2, with 9 bases aligning to TRBD1. Germline V gene data show CDR1 as MGHRA and CDR2 as YSYEKL. With 1 base clipped from V and 4 bases from J, the junction kept 7 bases outside the gene matches. The length of the CDR3 is 16 residues. This chain's CDR3 is CASSQGQQGAGYGYTF. For the CDR3, the DNA is TGCGCCAGCAGCCAAGGACAACAGGGGGCTGGCTATGGCTACACCTTC.

V usage is TRBV30 and J usage is TRBJ1-3; D gene uncertain. This CDR3 region has 14 residues. The V end lost 3 bases, the J end lost 3 bases, and 12 bases lay between the germline ends. CDR1 and CDR2 from the germline V gene are GTSNPN and SVGIG (reference sequence). This CDR3 reads CAWSQSGFGNTIYF. CDR3 DNA sequence: TGTGCCTGGAGCCAGTCAGGATTTGGAAACACCATATATTTT.

The V gene is TRBV5-1, the J gene TRBJ2-7, with no clear D. V was shortened by 0 bases and J by 0 bases, with 13 bases between the two germline ends. Germline assignment: CDR1 SGHRS and CDR2 YFSETQ. This CDR3 contains 16 residues. The CDR3 sequence is CASSLASSRSSYEQYF. In DNA form, the CDR3 reads TGCGCCAGCAGCTTGGCTAGTTCAAGGAGCTCCTACGAGCAGTACTTC.

The genes are TRBV5-8 and TRBJ1-5; D ambiguous. V lost 0 bases, J lost 2 bases, and 9 bases lay in between. Germline V CDR1 and CDR2: SGHTS, YDEGEE. The CDR3 runs to 15 residues. CDR3 nucleotide sequence: TGTGCCAGCAGCTTGGAAAACGGCGGCAATCAGCCCCAGCATTTT. It encodes CASSLENGGNQPQHF.

The chain employs TRBV19 and TRBJ1-3; 9 bases align to TRBD1. Trimming took 4 bases from V and 2 from J; bases not matched to a gene: 6. The V gene's germline CDR1 is LNHDA and CDR2 SQIVND (reference sequence). CDR3 length equals 16 residues. The CDR3 sequence is CASSTRDRVTGNTIYF. In DNA form, the CDR3 reads TGTGCCAGTAGTACCCGGGACAGGGTAACTGGAAACACCATATATTTT.

V is TRBV5-8 and J is TRBJ1-5; weak D call: TRBD1 (6 bases). Germline loops: CDR1 SGHTS, CDR2 YDEGEE. The CDR3 is made up of 15 amino acids. Deletions cut 0 bases from V and 3 bases from J, with 10 bases between. The CDR3 DNA sequence: TGTGCCAGCAGCTTGGGGACAGCCTACAATCAGCCCCAGCATTTT. It yields the protein CASSLGTAYNQPQHF.

This clone is a singleton in its sample. The chain recombines TRBV7-6 with TRBJ2-3, with 11 bases matching TRBD1. The CDR3 runs to 17 residues. The V gene end was trimmed by 4 bases and the J gene end by 6 bases; junction bases not matched to a gene: 12. Per the germline V gene, CDR1 is SGHVS and CDR2 is FNYEAQ. DNA for the CDR3: TGTGCCAGCAGCTATCGATCCGGGACAGGGGGAGGGGATACGCAGTATTTT. The encoded protein is CASSYRSGTGGGDTQYF.

The chain has TRBV7-2 and TRBJ2-1, with unresolved D. The CDR3 is 15 amino acids. V gave up 1 base and J gave up 2 bases, with 9 bases separating them. The germline CDR1 and CDR2 sequences are SGHTA and FQGNSA. Here the CDR3 reads CASSLDQRPYNEQFF. CDR3 DNA: TGTGCCAGCAGCTTAGACCAGCGACCCTACAATGAGCAGTTCTTC.

This clone was counted once. The chain employs TRBV7-6 and TRBJ2-5, with D unresolved. The CDR3 extends over 14 amino acids. Trimming left V 1 base short and J 3 bases short, with 9 bases between. Looked up from germline, CDR1 is SGHVS and CDR2 is FNYEAQ. CDR3 DNA: TGTGCCAGCAGCTTAGTCTCGGCAGAAGAGACCCAGTACTTC. Encoded protein: CASSLVSAEETQYF.

This chain links TRBV2 with TRBJ2-3; TRBD2 agrees at 8 bases. The CDR3 is 17 amino acids. The germline CDR1 and CDR2 sequences are SNHLY and FYNNEI. With V trimmed by 7 bases and J by 0 bases, 12 bases remained unmatched. The CDR3 sequence: CASTLLKLAASTDTQYF. CDR3 DNA sequence: TGTGCCAGCACCCTTCTGAAACTAGCGGCTAGCACAGATACGCAGTATTTT.

This chain uses TRBV24-1 with TRBJ2-1; the D gene is possibly TRBD1 (5 bases). This CDR3 comprises 12 residues. V lost 7 bases and J lost 6, with 9 bases in between. Germline assignment: CDR1 KGHDR and CDR2 SFDVKD. CDR3: CATSRVPNEQFF. CDR3 sequence (DNA): TGTGCCACCAGCAGGGTACCCAATGAGCAGTTCTTC.

The chain employs TRBV2 and TRBJ2-3, with D tentatively TRBD2 (6 bases). Germline V CDR1 and CDR2: SNHLY, FYNNEI. V gave up 7 bases and J gave up 0 bases, with 14 bases separating them. The CDR3 consists of 15 residues. The CDR3 sequence: CASNIGGSSTDTQYF. The CDR3 DNA reads TGTGCCAGCAACATCGGGGGATCTAGCACAGATACGCAGTATTTT.

CDR3 in DNA: TGTGCCAGCAGTTTAATGGGGGCCCCAGCTAAAACTTTCTTT. Translation: CASSLMGAPAKTFF. V is TRBV28 and J is TRBJ1-1, with a tentative D call TRBD1 (6 bases). In germline, CDR1 is MDHEN, CDR2 SYDVKM. The CDR3 covers 14 residues. V gave up 2 bases and J gave up 12 bases, with 19 bases separating them.

The chain is built from TRBV7-6 and TRBJ2-2; possibly TRBD1 or TRBD2 for D (5 bases each). Germline V CDR1 and CDR2: SGHVS, FNYEAQ. Trimming removed 3 bases from V and 0 bases from J, with 14 bases in between. The CDR3 is made up of 17 amino acids. In DNA, the CDR3 is TGTGCCAGCAGCTTTAACTTACCGGGACCGAACACCGGGGAGCTGTTTTTT. Translating gives CASSFNLPGPNTGELFF.

The chain couples TRBV11-1 to TRBJ2-1, with TRBD2 matching over 9 bases. V shed 0 bases and J 2 bases; nucleotides not matched to a gene: 2. The CDR3 length is 16 residues. Germline assignment: CDR1 SGHAT and CDR2 FQDESV (reference sequence). The chain's CDR3 is CASSLAVAGAYNEQFF. The DNA for the CDR3 is TGTGCCAGCAGCTTAGCGGTAGCGGGAGCCTACAATGAGCAGTTCTTC. The entire variable domain, with the rest obtained from reference TRBV11-1 and TRBJ2-1, is as follows: EAEVAQSPRYKITEKSQAVAFWCDPISGHATLYWYRQILGQGPELLVQFQDESVVDDSQLPKDRFSAERLKGVDSTLKIQPAELGDSAMYLCASSLAVAGAYNEQFFGPGTRLTVL.

The gene calls are TRBV9 and TRBJ2-1; no definite D call. V shed 0 bases and J shed 0 bases, with 7 bases lying between them. The CDR3 length is 15 residues. Looked up from germline, CDR1 is SGDLS and CDR2 is YYNGEE. Here the CDR3 reads CASSVDVGSYNEQFF. As DNA, the CDR3 is TGTGCCAGCAGCGTAGATGTGGGCTCCTACAATGAGCAGTTCTTC.

The V call is TRBV9, the J call TRBJ2-1; TRBD1 is a possible D gene (6 bases). V shed 0 bases and J shed 6 bases, with 10 bases lying between them. The CDR3 covers 14 residues. The germline V gene has CDR1 SGDLS and CDR2 YYNGEE. The CDR3 DNA sequence: TGTGCCAGCAGCGTAGGGGGGCCTGGCAATGAGCAGTTCTTC. This encodes CASSVGGPGNEQFF. Using reference TRBV9 and TRBJ2-1 for the parts outside the CDR3, the full variable domain is DSGVTQTPKHLITATGQRVTLRCSPRSGDLSVYWYQQSLDQGLQFLIQYYNGEERAKGNILERFSAQQFPDLHSELNLSSLELGDSALYFCASSVGGPGNEQFFGPGTRLTVL.

The chain uses TRBV21-1 and TRBJ2-5; the tabulated D call, TRBD2, remains unverified against the DNA. TRBV21-1 is noted as a pseudogene. The CDR3 consists of 14 residues. CDR3 sequence (DNA): TGTGCCACCGTCCACGCGGGATCGGGAGAGACCCAGTACTTC. Its translation: CATVHAGSGETQYF.

This chain joins TRBV9 and TRBJ1-2; 9 bases align to TRBD1. Germline V gene data show CDR1 as SGDLS and CDR2 as YYNGEE. Unmatched junction bases numbered 6, after V lost 7 bases and J lost 8 bases. The CDR3 runs 12 residues. CDR3 nucleotides: TGTGCCAGCGGGGACAGGGCCGAAGGCTACACCTTC. Residues: CASGDRAEGYTF.

The V gene is TRBV5-1, the J gene TRBJ1-3; no clear D. The CDR3 totals 14 residues. Germline V gives CDR1 SGHRS, CDR2 YFSETQ. Between the trimmed V and J ends, which lost 0 bases and 4 bases, there was a span of 8 bases. The CDR3 here is CASSLAGPGNTIYF. CDR3 in DNA: TGCGCCAGCAGCTTGGCCGGACCCGGAAACACCATATATTTT.

The chain joins TRBV9 to TRBJ2-5; D unclear. Germline CDR1 SGDLS, CDR2 YYNGEE. V lost 0 bases and J lost 0, with 6 bases in between. This CDR3 has 14 amino acids. The CDR3 protein is CASSVGQNQETQYF. As DNA, the CDR3 is TGTGCCAGCAGCGTAGGACAAAACCAAGAGACCCAGTACTTC.

This chain uses TRBV12-3 or TRBV12-4 with TRBJ1-1; weak D call: TRBD1 (5 bases). Trimming took off 0 bases at V and 4 bases at J, with 6 bases between the two ends. The CDR3 covers 13 residues. This CDR3 reads CASSLAQGTEAFF. As DNA, the CDR3 is TGTGCCAGCAGTTTAGCTCAGGGCACTGAAGCTTTCTTT.

This chain links TRBV14 with TRBJ2-1, with TRBD1 matching over 8 bases. Per the germline V gene, CDR1 is SGHDN and CDR2 is FVKESK. V shed 4 bases, J shed 5 bases, and the junction held 13 bases outside the gene matches. This CDR3 comprises 17 residues. In nucleotides, the CDR3 is TGTGCCAGCAGCCCTCGGACAGGGTCGATTGGGGACAATGAGCAGTTCTTC. Translation: CASSPRTGSIGDNEQFF.

This chain connects TRBV5-4 to TRBJ1-2, with D perhaps TRBD1 (5 bases). CDR1 is SGHNT and CDR2 is YYREEE in the germline V gene (reference sequence). Deletions cut 2 bases from V and 2 bases from J, with 13 bases between. This CDR3 is 15 amino acids long. The CDR3 here is CASSFRGPGNYGYTF. The CDR3 region has the DNA TGTGCCAGCAGCTTCCGAGGGCCAGGGAACTATGGCTACACCTTC.

This chain links TRBV23-1 with TRBJ1-4, with TRBD1 as a possible D gene (6 bases). TRBV23-1 is reported as an ORF; its role is uncertain. Trimming removed 2 bases from V and 5 bases from J, with 9 bases in between. The CDR3 consists of 14 residues. CDR3 bases: TGCGCCAGCAGTCAACCCGGACAGAATGAAAAACTGTTTTTT. Protein product: CASSQPGQNEKLFF.